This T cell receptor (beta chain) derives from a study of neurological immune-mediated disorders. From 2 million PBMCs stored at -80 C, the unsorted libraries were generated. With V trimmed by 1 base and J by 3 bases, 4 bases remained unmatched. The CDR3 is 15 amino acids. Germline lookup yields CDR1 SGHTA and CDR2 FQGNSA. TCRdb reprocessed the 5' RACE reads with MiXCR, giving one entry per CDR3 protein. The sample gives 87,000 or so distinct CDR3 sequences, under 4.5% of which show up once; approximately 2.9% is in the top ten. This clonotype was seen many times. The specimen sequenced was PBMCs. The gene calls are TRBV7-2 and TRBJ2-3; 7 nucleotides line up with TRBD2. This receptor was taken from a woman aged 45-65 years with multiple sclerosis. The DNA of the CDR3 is TGTGCCAGCAGCTTAGTGGCGCGGGGGACAGATACGCAGTATTTT. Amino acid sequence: CASSLVARGTDTQYF. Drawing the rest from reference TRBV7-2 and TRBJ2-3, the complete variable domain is GAGVSQSPSNKVTEKGKDVELRCDPISGHTALYWYRQSLGQGLEFLIYFQGNSAPDKSGLPSDRFSAERTGGSVSTLTIQRTQQEDSAVYLCASSLVARGTDTQYFGPGTRLTVL.